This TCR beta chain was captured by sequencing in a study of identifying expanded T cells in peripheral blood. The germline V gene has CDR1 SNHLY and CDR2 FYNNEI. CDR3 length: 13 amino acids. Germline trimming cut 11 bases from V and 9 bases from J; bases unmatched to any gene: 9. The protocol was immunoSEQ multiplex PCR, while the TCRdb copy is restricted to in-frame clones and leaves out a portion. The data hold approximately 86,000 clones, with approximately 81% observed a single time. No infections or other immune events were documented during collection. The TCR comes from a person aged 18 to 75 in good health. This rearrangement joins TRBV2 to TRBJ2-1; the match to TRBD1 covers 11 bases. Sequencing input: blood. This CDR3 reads CAAQGQGAVEQFF. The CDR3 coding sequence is TGTGCCGCCCAAGGACAGGGGGCGGTTGAGCAGTTCTTC.